This T cell receptor (beta chain) is from a study of T cell repertoires in cytomegalovirus infection. Study information: A matching HLA type, together with CMV infection, was signaled by public TCR beta signatures.

Study outcomes and limitations: Cumulative frequency (of public TCR beta family members) identified carriers of CMV plus the relevant HLA. HLA-C-restricted CMV clonotypes gave the most frequent clonotype in two of eight donors.

This clonotype was seen a handful of times. Its antigen is not known. Per the germline V gene, CDR1 is SGDLS and CDR2 is YYNGEE. This CDR3 has 14 residues. Trimming cost V 4 bases and J 1 base, with 10 bases left between them. Via MiXCR, TCRdb re-called the reads, giving one row per CDR3 protein. The sample has 600,000 to 800,000 distinct CDR3 sequences, 24% seen once; the top ten hold 6.5% to 10%. This TCR derives from a human donor in good health (CMV status not recorded). Some clones in this sample may be carry-over from other donors' samples. Sequenced sample: CD8+ T cells from PBMCs. The chain joins TRBV9 to TRBJ2-3; D may match TRBD1 or TRBD2 (5 bases each). The CDR3 here is CASSPRDGTDTQYF. In DNA form, the CDR3 reads TGTGCCAGCAGCCCCCGGGACGGCACAGATACGCAGTATTTT.